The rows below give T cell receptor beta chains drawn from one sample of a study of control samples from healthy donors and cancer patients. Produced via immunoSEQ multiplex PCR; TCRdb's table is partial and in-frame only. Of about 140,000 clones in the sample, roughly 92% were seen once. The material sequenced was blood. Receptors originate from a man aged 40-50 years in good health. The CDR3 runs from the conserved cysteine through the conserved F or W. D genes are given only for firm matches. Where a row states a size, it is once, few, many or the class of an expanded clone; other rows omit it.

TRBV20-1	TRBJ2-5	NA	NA	CSASGQGTREETQYF	TGCAGTGCTAGTGGGCAGGGAACTAGGGAAGAGACCCAGTACTTC
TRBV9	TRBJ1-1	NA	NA	CASSVEVGSEAFF	TGTGCCAGCAGCGTAGAGGTGGGATCAGAAGCTTTCTTT
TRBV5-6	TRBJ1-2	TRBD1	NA	CASSVFPGQGDYGYTF	TGTGCCAGCAGCGTATTTCCGGGACAGGGGGACTATGGCTACACCTTC
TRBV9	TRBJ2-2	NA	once	CASSVEGTHTGELFF	TGTGCCAGCAGCGTCGAGGGCACCCACACCGGGGAGCTGTTTTTT
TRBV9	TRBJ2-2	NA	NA	CASSVGEREDGELFF	TGTGCCAGCAGCGTAGGGGAAAGGGAGGACGGGGAGCTGTTTTTT
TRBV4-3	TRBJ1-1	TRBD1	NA	CASSQTGVTEAFF	TGCGCCAGCAGTCAAACAGGGGTGACTGAAGCTTTCTTT
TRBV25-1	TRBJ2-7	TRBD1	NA	CASSSTGGYGEQYF	TGTGCCAGTTCGTCGACAGGGGGCTATGGGGAGCAGTACTTC
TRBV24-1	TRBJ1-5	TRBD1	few	CATSETGEVFFQHF	TGTGCCACCAGTGAAACAGGGGAGGTCTTTTTCCAGCATTTT
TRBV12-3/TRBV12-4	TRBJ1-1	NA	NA	CASSFRGVAFF	TGTGCCAGCAGTTTCAGGGGTGTCGCTTTCTTT
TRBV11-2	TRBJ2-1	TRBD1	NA	CASSLGRGGRPYNEQFF	TGTGCCAGCAGCTTAGGCCGAGGGGGCAGACCTTACAATGAGCAGTTCTTC
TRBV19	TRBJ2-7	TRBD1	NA	CASGTGGHEQYF	TGTGCCAGTGGAACAGGGGGACACGAGCAGTACTTC
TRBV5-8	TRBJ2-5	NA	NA	CASSFGPGGSETQYF	NA
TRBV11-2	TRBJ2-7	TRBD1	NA	CAIKNIDRGLAEQYF	TGTGCCATCAAGAACATTGACAGGGGGTTGGCCGAGCAGTACTTC
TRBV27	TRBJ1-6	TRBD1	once	CASSTGGAYNSPLHF	TGTGCCAGCAGTACAGGGGGAGCCTATAATTCACCCCTCCACTTT
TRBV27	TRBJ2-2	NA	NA	CASSSRLQARTRTGELFF	TGTGCCAGCAGTTCCAGACTCCAGGCCAGAACAAGAACCGGGGAGCTGTTTTTT
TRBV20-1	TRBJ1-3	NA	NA	CSASRRGGNTIYF	TGCAGTGCTAGTCGGCGGGGAGGAAACACCATATATTTT
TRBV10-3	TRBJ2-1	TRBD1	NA	CAISGTGGVNEQFF	TGTGCCATCTCTGGGACAGGGGGTGTCAATGAGCAGTTCTTC
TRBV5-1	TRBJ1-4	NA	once	CASSFSAIKEKLFF	TGCGCCAGCAGCTTTTCAGCGATCAAGGAAAAACTGTTTTTT
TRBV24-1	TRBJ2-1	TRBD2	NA	CATRGSGRDYNEQFF	TGTGCCACCAGGGGTAGCGGGAGGGATTACAATGAGCAGTTCTTC
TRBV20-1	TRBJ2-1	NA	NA	CSASIWELVDEQFF	TGCAGTGCTAGTATCTGGGAGTTGGTCGATGAGCAGTTCTTC
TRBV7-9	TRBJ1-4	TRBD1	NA	CASSYFPGQGEEKLFF	TGTGCCAGCAGCTACTTTCCGGGACAGGGAGAAGAGAAACTGTTTTTT
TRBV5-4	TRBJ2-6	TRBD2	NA	CASSSPSGLAGSSGANVLTF	TGTGCCAGCAGTTCACCATCGGGACTAGCGGGAAGCTCTGGGGCCAACGTCCTGACTTTC
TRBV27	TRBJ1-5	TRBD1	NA	CASSGDRGLAVQPQHF	TGTGCCAGCAGTGGGGACAGGGGGCTTGCAGTCCAGCCCCAGCATTTT
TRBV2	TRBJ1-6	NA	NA	CASRGQGYSPLHF	TGTGCCAGCAGGGGCCAGGGTTATTCACCCCTCCACTTT
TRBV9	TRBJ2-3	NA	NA	CASSARLRGDTQYF	TGTGCCAGCAGCGCGCGGCTACGGGGGGATACGCAGTATTTT
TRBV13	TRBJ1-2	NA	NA	CASSLPRGYGYTF	TGTGCCAGCAGCTTACCCAGGGGCTATGGCTACACCTTC
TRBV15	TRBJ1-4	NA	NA	CATSRGRYNEKLFF	TGTGCCACCAGCAGAGGACGGTATAATGAAAAACTGTTTTTT
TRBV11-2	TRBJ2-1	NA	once	CASSPRVGQDEQFF	TGTGCCAGCAGCCCCCGAGTGGGTCAGGATGAGCAGTTCTTC
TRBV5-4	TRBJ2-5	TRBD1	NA	CASSPRQGFRETQYF	TGTGCCAGCAGCCCACGACAGGGATTCCGCGAGACCCAGTACTTC
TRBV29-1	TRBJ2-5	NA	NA	CSVEKGGSGETQYF	TGCAGCGTTGAAAAAGGTGGTAGCGGAGAGACCCAGTACTTC